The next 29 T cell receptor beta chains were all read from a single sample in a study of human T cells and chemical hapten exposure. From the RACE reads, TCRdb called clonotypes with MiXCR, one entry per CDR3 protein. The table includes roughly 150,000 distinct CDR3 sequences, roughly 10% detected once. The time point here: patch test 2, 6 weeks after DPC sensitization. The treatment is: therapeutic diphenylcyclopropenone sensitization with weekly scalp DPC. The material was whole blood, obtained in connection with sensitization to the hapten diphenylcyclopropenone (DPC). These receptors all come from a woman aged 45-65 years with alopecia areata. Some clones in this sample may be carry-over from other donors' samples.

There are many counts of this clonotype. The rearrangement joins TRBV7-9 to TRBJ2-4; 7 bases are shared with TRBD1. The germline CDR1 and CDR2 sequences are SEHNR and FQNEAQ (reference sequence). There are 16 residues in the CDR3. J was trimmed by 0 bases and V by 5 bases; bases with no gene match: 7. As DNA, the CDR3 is TGTGCCAGCAGCCAGGGACAGACCCTAGCCAAAAACATTCAGTACTTC. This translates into CASSQGQTLAKNIQYF.

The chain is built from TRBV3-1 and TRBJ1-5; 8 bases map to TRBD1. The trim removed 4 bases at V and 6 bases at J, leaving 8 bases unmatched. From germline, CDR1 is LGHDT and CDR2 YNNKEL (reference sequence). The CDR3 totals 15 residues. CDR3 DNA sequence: TGTGCCAGCAGCCTCAGACAGGGGAGGGGTCAGCCCCAGCATTTT. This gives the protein CASSLRQGRGQPQHF.

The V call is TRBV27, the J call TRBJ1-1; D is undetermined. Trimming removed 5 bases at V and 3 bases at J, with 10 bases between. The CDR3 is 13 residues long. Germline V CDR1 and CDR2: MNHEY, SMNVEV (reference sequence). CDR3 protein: CASSVKAHTEAFF. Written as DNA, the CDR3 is TGTGCCAGCAGTGTTAAGGCCCACACTGAAGCTTTCTTT.

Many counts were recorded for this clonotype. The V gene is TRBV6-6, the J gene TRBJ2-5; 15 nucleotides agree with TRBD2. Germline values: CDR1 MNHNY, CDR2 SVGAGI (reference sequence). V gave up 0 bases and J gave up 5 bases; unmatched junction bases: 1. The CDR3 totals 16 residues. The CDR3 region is CASSYSGTSGRETQYF. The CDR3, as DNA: TGTGCCAGCAGTTACTCCGGGACTAGCGGGAGGGAGACCCAGTACTTC.

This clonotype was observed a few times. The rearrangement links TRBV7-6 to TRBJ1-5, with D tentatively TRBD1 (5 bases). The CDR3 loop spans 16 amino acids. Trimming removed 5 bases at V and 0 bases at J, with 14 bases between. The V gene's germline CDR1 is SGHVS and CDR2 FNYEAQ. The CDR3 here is CASSPGPGNSNQPQHF. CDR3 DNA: TGTGCCAGCAGCCCGGGACCGGGAAATAGCAATCAGCCCCAGCATTTT.

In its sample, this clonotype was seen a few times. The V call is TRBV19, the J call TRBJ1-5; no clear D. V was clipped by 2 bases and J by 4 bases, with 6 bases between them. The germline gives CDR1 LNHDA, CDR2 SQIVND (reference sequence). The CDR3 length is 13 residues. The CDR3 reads CASSITANQPQHF. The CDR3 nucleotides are TGTGCCAGTAGTATAACGGCGAATCAGCCCCAGCATTTT.

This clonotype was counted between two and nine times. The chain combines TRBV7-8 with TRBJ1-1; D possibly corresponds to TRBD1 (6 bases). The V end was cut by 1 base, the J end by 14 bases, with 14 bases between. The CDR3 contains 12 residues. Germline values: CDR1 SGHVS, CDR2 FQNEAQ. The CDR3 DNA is TGTGCCAGCAGCTTAGTCCGGGACACCACCTTCTTT. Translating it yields CASSLVRDTTFF.

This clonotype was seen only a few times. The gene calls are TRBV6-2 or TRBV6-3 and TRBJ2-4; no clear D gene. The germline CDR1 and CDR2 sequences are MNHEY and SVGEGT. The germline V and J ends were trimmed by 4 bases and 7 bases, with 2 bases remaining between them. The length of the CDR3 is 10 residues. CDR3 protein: CASSSNIQYF. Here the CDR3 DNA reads TGTGCCAGCAGTTCTAACATTCAGTACTTC.

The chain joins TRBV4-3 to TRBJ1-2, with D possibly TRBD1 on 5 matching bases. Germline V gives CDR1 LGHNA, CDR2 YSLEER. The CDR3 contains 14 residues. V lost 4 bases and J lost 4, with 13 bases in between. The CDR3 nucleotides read TGCGCCAGCAGCCCCCGCCCAGGGCCCTATGGCTACACCTTC. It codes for CASSPRPGPYGYTF.

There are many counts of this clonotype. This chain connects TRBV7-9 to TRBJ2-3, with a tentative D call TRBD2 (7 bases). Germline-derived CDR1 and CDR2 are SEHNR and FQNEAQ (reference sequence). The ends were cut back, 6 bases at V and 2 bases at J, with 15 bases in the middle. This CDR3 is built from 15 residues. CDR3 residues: CASRSYGGATDTQYF. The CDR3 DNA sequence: TGTGCCAGCAGGTCCTATGGGGGGGCCACAGATACGCAGTATTTT.

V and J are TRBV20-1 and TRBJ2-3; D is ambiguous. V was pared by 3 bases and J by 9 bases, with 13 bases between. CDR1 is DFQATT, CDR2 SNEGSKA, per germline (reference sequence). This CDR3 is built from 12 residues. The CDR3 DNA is TGCAGTGCTAGTCTTCTTTGTGAAACGCAGTATTTT. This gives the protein CSASLLCETQYF.

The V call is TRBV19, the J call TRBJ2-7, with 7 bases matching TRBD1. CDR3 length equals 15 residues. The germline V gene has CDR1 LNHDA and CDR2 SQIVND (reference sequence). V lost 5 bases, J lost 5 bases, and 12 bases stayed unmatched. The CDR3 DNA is TGTGCCAGTAGTGTTTCCGAGACAGGGCGAAACGAGCAGTACTTC. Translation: CASSVSETGRNEQYF.

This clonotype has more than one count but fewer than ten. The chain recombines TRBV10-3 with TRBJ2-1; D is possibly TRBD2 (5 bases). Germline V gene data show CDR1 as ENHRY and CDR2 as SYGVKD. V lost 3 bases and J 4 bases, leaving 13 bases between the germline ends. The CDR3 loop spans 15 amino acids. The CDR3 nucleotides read TGTGCCATCAGTGACGGTAATAGCGTTTACAATGAGCAGTTCTTC. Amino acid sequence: CAISDGNSVYNEQFF.

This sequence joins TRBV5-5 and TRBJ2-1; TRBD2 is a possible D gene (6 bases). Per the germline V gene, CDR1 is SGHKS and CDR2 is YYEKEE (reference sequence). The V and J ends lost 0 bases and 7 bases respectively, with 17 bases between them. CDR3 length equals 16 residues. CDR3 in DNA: TGTGCCAGCAGCTTGGTGGCTGGATCAGGAGGGAATGAGCAGTTCTTC. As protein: CASSLVAGSGGNEQFF.

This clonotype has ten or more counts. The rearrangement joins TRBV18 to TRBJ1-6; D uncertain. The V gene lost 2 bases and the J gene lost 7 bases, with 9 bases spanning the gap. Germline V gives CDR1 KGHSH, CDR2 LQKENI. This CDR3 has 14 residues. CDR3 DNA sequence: TGTGCCAGCTCACCAGAGTTGAAGAATTCACCCCTCCACTTT. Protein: CASSPELKNSPLHF.

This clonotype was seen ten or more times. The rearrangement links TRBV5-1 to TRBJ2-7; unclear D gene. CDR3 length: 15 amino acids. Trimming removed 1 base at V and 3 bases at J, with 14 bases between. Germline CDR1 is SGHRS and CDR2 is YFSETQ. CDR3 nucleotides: TGCGCCAGCAGCTTGACCTCCGACTGGCGCTACGAGCAGTACTTC. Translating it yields CASSLTSDWRYEQYF. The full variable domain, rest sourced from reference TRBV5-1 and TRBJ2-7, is KAGVTQTPRYLIKTRGQQVTLSCSPISGHRSVSWYQQTPGQGLQFLFEYFSETQRNKGNFPGRFSGRQFSNSRSEMNVSTLELGDSALYLCASSLTSDWRYEQYFGPGTRLTVT.

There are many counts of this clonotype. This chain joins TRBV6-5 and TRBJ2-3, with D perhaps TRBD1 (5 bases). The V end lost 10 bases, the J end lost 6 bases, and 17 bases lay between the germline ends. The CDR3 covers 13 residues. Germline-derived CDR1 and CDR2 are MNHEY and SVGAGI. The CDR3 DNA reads TGTGCCACTCACCCCCAGGGTAGGGATACGCAGTATTTT. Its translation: CATHPQGRDTQYF.

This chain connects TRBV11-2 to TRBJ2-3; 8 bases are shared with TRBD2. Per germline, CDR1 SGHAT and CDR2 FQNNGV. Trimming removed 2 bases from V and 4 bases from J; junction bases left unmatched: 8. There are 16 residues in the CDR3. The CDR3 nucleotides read TGTGCCAGCAGCTTAATCAGCGGGAGTGGGTCAGATACGCAGTATTTT. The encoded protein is CASSLISGSGSDTQYF.

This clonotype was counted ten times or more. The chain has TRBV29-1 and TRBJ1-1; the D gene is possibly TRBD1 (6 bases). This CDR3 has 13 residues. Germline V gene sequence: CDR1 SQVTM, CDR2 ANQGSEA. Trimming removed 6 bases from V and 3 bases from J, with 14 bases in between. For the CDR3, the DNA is TGCAGCGTACTCAGGGGCTCAGACACTGAAGCTTTCTTT. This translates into CSVLRGSDTEAFF. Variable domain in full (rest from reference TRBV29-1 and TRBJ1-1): SAVISQKPSRDICQRGTSLTIQCQVDSQVTMMFWYRQQPGQSLTLIATANQGSEATYESGFVIDKFPISRPNLTFSTLTVSNMSPEDSSIYLCSVLRGSDTEAFFGQGTRLTVV.

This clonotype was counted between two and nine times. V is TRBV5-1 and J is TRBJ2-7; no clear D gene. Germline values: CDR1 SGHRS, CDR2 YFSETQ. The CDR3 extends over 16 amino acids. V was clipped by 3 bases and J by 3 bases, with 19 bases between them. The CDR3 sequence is CASSSATGQRVYEQYF. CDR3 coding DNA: TGCGCCAGCAGCTCCGCCACGGGCCAACGGGTCTACGAGCAGTACTTC.

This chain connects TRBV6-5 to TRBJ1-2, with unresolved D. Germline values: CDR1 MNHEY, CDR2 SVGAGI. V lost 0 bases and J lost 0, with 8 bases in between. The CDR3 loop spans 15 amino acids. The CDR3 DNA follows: TGTGCCAGCAGTTACTCAACCTACCCTAACTATGGCTACACCTTC. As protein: CASSYSTYPNYGYTF.

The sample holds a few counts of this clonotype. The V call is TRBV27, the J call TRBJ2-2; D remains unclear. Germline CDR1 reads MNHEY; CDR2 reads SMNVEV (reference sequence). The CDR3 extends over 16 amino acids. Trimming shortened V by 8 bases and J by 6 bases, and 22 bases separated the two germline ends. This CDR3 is CASPQPPSINPGELFF. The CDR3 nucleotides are TGTGCCAGCCCCCAGCCCCCGAGCATTAATCCCGGGGAGCTGTTTTTT.

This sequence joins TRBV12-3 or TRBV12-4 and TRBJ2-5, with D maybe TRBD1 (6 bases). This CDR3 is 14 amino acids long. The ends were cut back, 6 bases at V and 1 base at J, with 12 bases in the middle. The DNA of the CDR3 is TGTGCCAGCAGCCGACAGGCTAGCCAAGAGACCCAGTACTTC. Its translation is CASSRQASQETQYF.

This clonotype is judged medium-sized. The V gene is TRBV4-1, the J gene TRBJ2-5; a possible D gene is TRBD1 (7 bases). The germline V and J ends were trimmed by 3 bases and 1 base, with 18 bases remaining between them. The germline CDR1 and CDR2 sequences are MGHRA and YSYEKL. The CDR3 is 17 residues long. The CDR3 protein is CASSQEGAITFQETQYF. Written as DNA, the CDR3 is TGCGCCAGCAGCCAGGAGGGGGCGATTACTTTCCAAGAGACCCAGTACTTC.

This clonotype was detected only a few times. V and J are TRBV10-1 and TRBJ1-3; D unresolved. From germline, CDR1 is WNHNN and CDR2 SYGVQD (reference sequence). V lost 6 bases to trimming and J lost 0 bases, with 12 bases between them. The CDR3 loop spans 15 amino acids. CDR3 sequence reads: CASSLQTFSGNTIYF. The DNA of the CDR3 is TGCGCCAGCAGCTTACAGACTTTCTCTGGAAACACCATATATTTT.

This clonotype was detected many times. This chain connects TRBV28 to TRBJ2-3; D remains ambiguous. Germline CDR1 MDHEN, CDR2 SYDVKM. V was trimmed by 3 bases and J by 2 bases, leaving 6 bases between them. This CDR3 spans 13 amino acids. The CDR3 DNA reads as TGTGCCAGCAGTTTTGTTGTCACAGATACGCAGTATTTT. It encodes CASSFVVTDTQYF.

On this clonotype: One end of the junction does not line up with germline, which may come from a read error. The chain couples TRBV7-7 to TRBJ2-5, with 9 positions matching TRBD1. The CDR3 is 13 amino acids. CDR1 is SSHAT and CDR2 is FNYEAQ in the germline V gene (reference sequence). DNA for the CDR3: TGTGCTAGCAGCACGGACAGGGGTGAGACCCAGTACTTC. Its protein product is CASSTDRGETQYF.

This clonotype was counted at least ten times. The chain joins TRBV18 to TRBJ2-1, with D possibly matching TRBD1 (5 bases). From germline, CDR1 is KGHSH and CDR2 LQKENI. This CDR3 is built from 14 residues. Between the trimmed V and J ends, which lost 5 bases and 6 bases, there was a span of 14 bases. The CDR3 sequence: CASSVTDSFNEQFF. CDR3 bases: TGTGCCAGCTCAGTGACCGACAGTTTCAATGAGCAGTTCTTC. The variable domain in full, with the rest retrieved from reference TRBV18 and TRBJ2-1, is NAGVMQNPRHLVRRRGQEARLRCSPMKGHSHVYWYRQLPEEGLKFMVYLQKENIIDESGMPKERFSAEFPKEGPSILRIQQVVRGDSAAYFCASSVTDSFNEQFFGPGTRLTVL.

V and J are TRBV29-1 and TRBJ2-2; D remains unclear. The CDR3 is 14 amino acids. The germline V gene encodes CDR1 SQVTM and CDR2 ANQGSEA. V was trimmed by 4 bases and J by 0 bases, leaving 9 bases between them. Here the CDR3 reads CSVGVVPNTGELFF. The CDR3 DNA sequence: TGCAGCGTTGGCGTAGTCCCGAACACCGGGGAGCTGTTTTTT.